The 31 T cell receptor beta chains presented below share a single source sample, sequenced in a study of blood T cell repertoires in COVID-19. The data were produced by immunoSEQ multiplex PCR, yet TCRdb's version contains in-frame clones alone and is incomplete. The data hold roughly 86,000 clones, with around 83% observed a single time. The material sequenced was peripheral blood. These receptors came from a woman in her 70s with acute or convalescent COVID-19.

The CDR3 loop reads CASRSPQGPSNQPQHF. DNA of the CDR3: TGTGCCAGCAGGTCCCCACAGGGGCCAAGCAATCAGCCCCAGCATTTT. This sequence joins TRBV28 and TRBJ1-5, with 7 bases lining up with TRBD1. The CDR3 covers 16 residues. CDR1 is MDHEN and CDR2 is SYDVKM in the germline V gene. V lost 6 bases to trimming and J lost 1 base; unmatched junction nucleotides: 9.

The V gene is TRBV10-3, the J gene TRBJ1-6, with 7 bases that match TRBD1. Trimming took 7 bases from V and 5 from J; bases not matched to a gene: 8. The CDR3 length is 15 residues. Per the germline V gene, CDR1 is ENHRY and CDR2 is SYGVKD. For the CDR3, the DNA is TGTGCCATCAAACCACAGGGGTTAGATAATTCACCCCTCCACTTT. Its translation is CAIKPQGLDNSPLHF.

The chain links TRBV5-6 to TRBJ2-7, with a tentative D call TRBD1 (6 bases). CDR3 size: 14 residues. Germline lookup yields CDR1 SGHDT and CDR2 YYEEEE. V was trimmed by 2 bases and J by 0 bases, leaving 9 bases between them. The chain's CDR3 is CASSFGTLSYEQYF. The CDR3 DNA is TGTGCCAGCAGCTTCGGGACACTCTCCTACGAGCAGTACTTC.

The rearrangement joins TRBV2 to TRBJ2-2, with D possibly matching TRBD2 (5 bases). V gave up 8 bases and J gave up 4 bases, with 11 bases separating them. The CDR3 covers 13 residues. Per the germline V gene, CDR1 is SNHLY and CDR2 is FYNNEI. In DNA form, the CDR3 reads TGTGCCAGCTTCCGGGATGGCACCGGGGAGCTGTTTTTT. Translated: CASFRDGTGELFF.

This clone was detected only a few times. The V call is TRBV28, the J call TRBJ1-3, with D perhaps matching TRBD1 (6 bases). CDR1 and CDR2 (germline): MDHEN, SYDVKM. The V gene lost 5 bases and the J gene lost 0 bases, with 14 bases spanning the gap. The CDR3 spans 16 residues. This CDR3 reads CASSATMTGSGNTIYF. The CDR3 coding sequence is TGTGCCAGCAGTGCAACCATGACAGGCTCTGGAAACACCATATATTTT. Full variable domain (rest looked up from reference TRBV28 and TRBJ1-3): DVKVTQSSRYLVKRTGEKVFLECVQDMDHENMFWYRQDPGLGLRLIYFSYDVKMKEKGDIPEGYSVSREKKERFSLILESASTNQTSMYLCASSATMTGSGNTIYFGEGSWLTVV.

The chain joins TRBV5-4 to TRBJ2-2; 7 bases agree with TRBD1. Trimming took 5 bases from V and 0 from J; bases not matched to a gene: 4. The CDR3 consists of 15 residues. CDR1 is SGHNT, CDR2 YYREEE, per germline (reference sequence). The CDR3 loop reads CASSSGTANTGELFF. The CDR3 nucleotides are TGTGCCAGCAGTTCCGGGACAGCGAACACCGGGGAGCTGTTTTTT.

The gene calls are TRBV7-8 and TRBJ2-7, with a possible D match to TRBD1 (6 bases). V lost 7 bases, J lost 3 bases, and 13 bases lay in between. The CDR3 totals 13 residues. Looked up from germline, CDR1 is SGHVS and CDR2 is FQNEAQ. The CDR3 region is CASIPQGNYEQYF. DNA of the CDR3: TGTGCCAGCATTCCCCAGGGGAACTACGAGCAGTACTTC.

The count of this clone is one. DNA of the CDR3: TGCGCCAGCAGCTTGGTCGGGACAGGGGATTATGGCTACACCTTC. It specifies CASSLVGTGDYGYTF. The chain recombines TRBV5-1 with TRBJ1-2, with 10 nucleotides matching TRBD1. J gave up 5 bases and V 0 bases, and 4 bases lay outside the gene matches. Per the germline V gene, CDR1 is SGHRS and CDR2 is YFSETQ. There are 15 residues in the CDR3.

The genes are TRBV19 and TRBJ2-2; D perhaps matches TRBD1 (5 bases). CDR3 size: 15 residues. Germline V gene lookup returns CDR1 LNHDA and CDR2 SQIVND (reference sequence). With 7 bases removed from V and 2 bases from J, the gap between germline ends came to 14 bases. The CDR3 DNA reads TGTGCCAGTACCCCAGACAGATATAACACCGGGGAGCTGTTTTTT. This gives the protein CASTPDRYNTGELFF.

V usage is TRBV7-8 and J usage is TRBJ2-4; D call uncertain. The CDR3 runs to 14 residues. Per the germline V gene, CDR1 is SGHVS and CDR2 is FQNEAQ. Trimming cost V 3 bases and J 7 bases, with 13 bases left between them. The CDR3 region is CASSFPPSENIQYF. DNA for the CDR3: TGTGCCAGCAGCTTCCCCCCAAGTGAGAACATTCAGTACTTC.

The rearrangement joins TRBV18 to TRBJ1-1; D is undetermined. Germline V gene sequence: CDR1 KGHSH, CDR2 LQKENI. The CDR3 is 14 residues long. V dropped 2 bases and J dropped 0 bases, with 7 bases sitting between them. CDR3: CASSPYSMNTEAFF. As DNA, the CDR3 is TGTGCCAGCTCACCATACAGCATGAACACTGAAGCTTTCTTT.

This rearrangement joins TRBV4-1 to TRBJ2-1; 7 bases line up with TRBD1. This CDR3 has 15 residues. Trimming took 3 bases from V and 8 from J; bases not matched to a gene: 10. Germline-derived CDR1 and CDR2 are MGHRA and YSYEKL. CDR3 nucleotide sequence: TGCGCCAGCAGCCAGCCGACAGGGCTTGGGGATGAGCAGTTCTTC. Encoded protein: CASSQPTGLGDEQFF.

The CDR3 DNA is TGTGCCAGCAGCGTAGGCGGGGGCGGTTTAGATACGCAGTATTTT. It encodes CASSVGGGGLDTQYF. V usage is TRBV9 and J usage is TRBJ2-3, with D perhaps matching TRBD2 (7 bases). The CDR3 runs 15 residues. The V and J ends lost 0 bases and 5 bases respectively, with 13 bases between them. Germline V gives CDR1 SGDLS, CDR2 YYNGEE.

This rearrangement joins TRBV5-4 to TRBJ2-3; 7 bases align to TRBD1. CDR1 is SGHNT and CDR2 is YYREEE in the germline V gene (reference sequence). V was pared by 3 bases and J by 0 bases, with 4 bases of the junction left unmatched. CDR3 length equals 15 residues. CDR3 loop: CASSSGQASTDTQYF. Here the CDR3 DNA reads TGTGCCAGCAGCTCAGGACAGGCCAGCACAGATACGCAGTATTTT. Drawing the rest from reference TRBV5-4 and TRBJ2-3, the complete variable domain is ETGVTQSPTHLIKTRGQQVTLRCSSQSGHNTVSWYQQALGQGPQFIFQYYREEENGRGNFPPRFSGLQFPNYSSELNVNALELDDSALYLCASSSGQASTDTQYFGPGTRLTVL.

This clone was recorded only once. V and J are TRBV5-1 and TRBJ1-2, with a weak D call TRBD1 (6 bases). The length of the CDR3 is 14 residues. Germline CDR1 SGHRS, CDR2 YFSETQ. The V gene lost 6 bases and the J gene lost 4 bases, with 16 bases spanning the gap. The CDR3 loop is CASTYQTGAYGYTF. CDR3 in DNA: TGCGCCAGCACTTACCAGACAGGCGCCTATGGCTACACCTTC.

V is TRBV12-5 and J is TRBJ2-7, with 7 bases fitting TRBD1. J gave up 8 bases and V 5 bases, and 9 bases lay outside the gene matches. This CDR3 spans 13 amino acids. Germline V gene lookup returns CDR1 LGHNT and CDR2 FRNRAP. CDR3 amino acids: CASGPGTDLQQYF. Written as DNA, the CDR3 is TGTGCTAGTGGTCCCGGGACAGATCTTCAGCAGTACTTC.

This chain links TRBV27 with TRBJ1-3; D perhaps matches TRBD1 (6 bases). V was cut by 5 bases and J by 4 bases, with 18 bases left in between. The CDR3 runs to 16 residues. CDR1 is MNHEY, CDR2 SMNVEV, per germline (reference sequence). The CDR3 coding sequence is TGTGCCAGCAGTCCCGCGGACTTTGGGACAGGAAACACCATATATTTT. Translating it yields CASSPADFGTGNTIYF.

The rearrangement joins TRBV14 to TRBJ2-3, with a weak D call TRBD2 (7 bases). V was trimmed by 1 base and J by 1 base, leaving 12 bases between them. This CDR3 has 16 amino acids. CDR1 SGHDN and CDR2 FVKESK come from the germline V gene. This CDR3 reads CASSQGGGRGTDTQYF. CDR3 coding DNA: TGTGCCAGCAGCCAAGGGGGGGGCAGGGGCACAGATACGCAGTATTTT.

In its sample, this clone was seen a few times. This chain uses TRBV5-1 with TRBJ2-1; no reliable D call. The CDR3 is 16 residues long. Per germline, CDR1 SGHRS and CDR2 YFSETQ. V was cut by 1 base and J by 0 bases, with 11 bases left in between. CDR3 region: CASSLTVLASYNEQFF. In DNA form, the CDR3 reads TGCGCCAGCAGCTTGACAGTTTTGGCCTCCTACAATGAGCAGTTCTTC. Drawing the rest from reference TRBV5-1 and TRBJ2-1, the complete variable domain is KAGVTQTPRYLIKTRGQQVTLSCSPISGHRSVSWYQQTPGQGLQFLFEYFSETQRNKGNFPGRFSGRQFSNSRSEMNVSTLELGDSALYLCASSLTVLASYNEQFFGPGTRLTVL.

This chain uses TRBV19 with TRBJ1-1; 9 nucleotides line up with TRBD1. The germline V gene encodes CDR1 LNHDA and CDR2 SQIVND (reference sequence). V was clipped by 6 bases and J by 5 bases; unmatched bases: 13. This CDR3 is built from 16 residues. CDR3 in DNA: TGTGCCAGTAGAGAAGGACAGGGGAGGTCGTCAACTGAAGCTTTCTTT. This codes for CASREGQGRSSTEAFF.

The rearrangement joins TRBV7-2 to TRBJ1-2, with D perhaps TRBD1 (6 bases). The V and J ends lost 1 base and 3 bases respectively, with 9 bases between them. Germline V gene data show CDR1 as SGHTA and CDR2 as FQGNSA. The CDR3 runs 14 residues. The CDR3 region is CASSLGQAYYGYTF. DNA for the CDR3: TGTGCCAGCAGCTTAGGACAGGCTTACTATGGCTACACCTTC.

The genes are TRBV2 and TRBJ1-2; 7 bases align to TRBD1. The J segment lost 7 bases and the V segment lost 6 bases, leaving 2 bases of the junction unmatched. CDR1 is SNHLY and CDR2 is FYNNEI in the germline V gene. The CDR3 consists of 11 residues. The CDR3 nucleotides are TGTGCCAGCAGCACAGGGGTTGGCTACACCTTC. Translating it yields CASSTGVGYTF.

The chain recombines TRBV4-1 with TRBJ1-6, with TRBD1 as a possible D gene (5 bases). The V end was cut by 1 base, the J end by 10 bases, with 14 bases between. The CDR3 loop spans 15 amino acids. The germline V gene encodes CDR1 MGHRA and CDR2 YSYEKL. CDR3 in amino acids: CASSQGGRANSPLHF. The CDR3, as DNA: TGCGCCAGCAGCCAAGGGGGCAGGGCGAACTCACCCCTCCACTTT.

This chain uses TRBV7-8 with TRBJ2-7; possibly TRBD2 for D (5 bases). With 3 bases removed from V and 4 bases from J, the gap between germline ends came to 10 bases. CDR1 SGHVS and CDR2 FQNEAQ come from the germline V gene. The CDR3 consists of 13 residues. The CDR3 coding sequence is TGTGCCAGCAGCTTCCGAGAGGGTTACGAGCAGTACTTC. Encoded protein: CASSFREGYEQYF.

This clone was picked up a small number of times. This CDR3 is CASSYPPYYGVRNYGYTF. The DNA of the CDR3 is TGTGCCAGCAGTTACCCCCCTTATTACGGGGTGAGAAACTATGGCTACACCTTC. V usage is TRBV6-2 or TRBV6-3 and J usage is TRBJ1-2, with unresolved D. This CDR3 is 18 amino acids long. Trimming left V 2 bases short and J 2 bases short, with 21 bases between. Germline CDR1 and CDR2: MNHEY and SVGEGT.

The chain carries TRBV14 and TRBJ2-1, with D perhaps TRBD2 (6 bases). V shed 4 bases and J shed 8 bases, with 18 bases lying between them. There are 15 residues in the CDR3. CDR1 is SGHDN and CDR2 is FVKESK in the germline V gene. The CDR3, as DNA: TGTGCCAGCAGCCCCCCCCTTGGCGGGGCGGATGAGCAGTTCTTC. Amino acid sequence: CASSPPLGGADEQFF.

This clone was observed a few times. This chain connects TRBV18 to TRBJ2-1; D might be TRBD2 (5 bases). The V end lost 3 bases, the J end lost 9 bases, and 15 bases lay between the germline ends. Germline V gene sequence: CDR1 KGHSH, CDR2 LQKENI. The CDR3 covers 14 residues. CDR3 in amino acids: CASSPGVSIGEQFF. CDR3 sequence (DNA): TGTGCCAGCTCACCCGGGGTTTCTATCGGTGAGCAGTTCTTC.

The chain is built from TRBV5-1 and TRBJ1-1; 9 bases agree with TRBD1. Germline assignment: CDR1 SGHRS and CDR2 YFSETQ. The CDR3 runs 14 residues. V shed 4 bases, J shed 2 bases, and the junction held 3 bases outside the gene matches. CDR3 coding DNA: TGCGCCAGCAGCGAGGGACAGGGAAACACTGAAGCTTTCTTT. Translation: CASSEGQGNTEAFF. Variable domain in full (rest from reference TRBV5-1 and TRBJ1-1): KAGVTQTPRYLIKTRGQQVTLSCSPISGHRSVSWYQQTPGQGLQFLFEYFSETQRNKGNFPGRFSGRQFSNSRSEMNVSTLELGDSALYLCASSEGQGNTEAFFGQGTRLTVV.

The rearrangement uses TRBV7-9 and TRBJ2-3; tentative D call: TRBD1 (6 bases). In germline, CDR1 is SEHNR, CDR2 FQNEAQ (reference sequence). The CDR3 runs to 15 residues. V dropped 4 bases and J dropped 3 bases, with 14 bases sitting between them. CDR3 protein: CASSSEGGVTDTQYF. For the CDR3, the DNA is TGTGCCAGCAGCTCAGAAGGGGGAGTGACAGATACGCAGTATTTT.

This clone turned up a few times. V usage is TRBV27 and J usage is TRBJ2-2; D remains ambiguous. Germline loops: CDR1 MNHEY, CDR2 SMNVEV (reference sequence). V shed 6 bases and J shed 0 bases, with 5 bases lying between them. There are 13 residues in the CDR3. The DNA of the CDR3 is TGTGCCAGCAGGCCGGCGAACACCGGGGAGCTGTTTTTT. Translating it yields CASRPANTGELFF.

The chain has TRBV6-5 and TRBJ2-1; tentatively, D is TRBD2 (5 bases). This CDR3 has 15 residues. Trimming removed 7 bases from V and 2 bases from J, with 15 bases in between. Germline V CDR1 and CDR2: MNHEY, SVGAGI. In nucleotides, the CDR3 is TGTGCCAGCACTTCAGGAGGCAGTACCTACAATGAGCAGTTCTTC. Protein: CASTSGGSTYNEQFF.